Shown below are 29 T cell receptor beta chains from a single sample sequenced in a study of blood T cell repertoires in COVID-19. The repertoire was sequenced with immunoSEQ multiplex PCR; TCRdb's copy has only in-frame clones and lacks some. The sample has fewer than 250,000 clones, less than 90% seen once. The sequenced material came from peripheral blood. The source is a man in his 70s with acute or convalescent COVID-19.

The J gene is TRBJ2-5, the V gene TRBV7-9, with D uncertain. Germline V gene data show CDR1 as SEHNR and CDR2 as FQNEAQ (reference sequence). The CDR3 covers 14 residues. V lost 3 bases and J 2 bases, leaving 10 bases between the germline ends. CDR3 in amino acids: CASSFTRVQETQYF. The CDR3 coding sequence is TGTGCCAGCAGCTTTACTCGTGTTCAAGAGACCCAGTACTTC.

This chain joins TRBV6-5 and TRBJ2-4, with 7 bases fitting TRBD1. The V gene end was trimmed by 6 bases and the J gene end by 5 bases; junction bases not matched to a gene: 7. The CDR3 is 14 residues long. Germline CDR1 MNHEY, CDR2 SVGAGI. CDR3 amino acids: CASSETGWQNIQYF. CDR3 DNA: TGTGCCAGCAGCGAGACAGGGTGGCAAAACATTCAGTACTTC.

This clone was counted only a few times. V is TRBV18 and J is TRBJ1-5, with TRBD1 as a possible D gene (6 bases). Germline CDR1 and CDR2: KGHSH and LQKENI. V was trimmed by 3 bases and J by 0 bases, leaving 15 bases between them. The CDR3 is 17 residues long. CDR3 DNA: TGTGCCAGCTCACCGAACAGGGAAGTAGGTAGCAATCAGCCCCAGCATTTT. This codes for CASSPNREVGSNQPQHF.

The rearrangement links TRBV5-1 to TRBJ2-6; D not resolved. Germline CDR1 is SGHRS and CDR2 is YFSETQ. V was shortened by 4 bases and J by 1 base, with 9 bases between the two germline ends. This CDR3 has 15 amino acids. The CDR3 protein is CASSATQSGANVLTF. CDR3 coding DNA: TGCGCCAGCAGCGCGACACAGTCTGGGGCCAACGTCCTGACTTTC.

The chain uses TRBV28 and TRBJ1-1; weak D call: TRBD1 (6 bases). This CDR3 contains 15 residues. Germline V CDR1 and CDR2: MDHEN, SYDVKM. V was pared by 3 bases and J by 5 bases, with 16 bases between. The CDR3 reads CASSFGGARSTEAFF. The CDR3, as DNA: TGTGCCAGCAGTTTTGGGGGGGCTCGAAGTACTGAAGCTTTCTTT.

The chain employs TRBV7-3 and TRBJ2-2; D possibly corresponds to TRBD1 (6 bases). Germline CDR1 reads SGHTA; CDR2 reads FQGTGA. This CDR3 is 15 amino acids long. The V and J ends lost 4 bases and 7 bases respectively, with 16 bases between them. CDR3 DNA: TGTGCCAGCAGCTCGGTATTGGGGGCCGGCGGGGAGCTGTTTTTT. This translates into CASSSVLGAGGELFF.

The rearrangement links TRBV5-1 to TRBJ1-1, with D perhaps TRBD1 (5 bases). The CDR3 covers 16 residues. The germline CDR1 and CDR2 sequences are SGHRS and YFSETQ. The germline V and J ends were trimmed by 0 bases and 1 base, with 13 bases remaining between them. This CDR3 reads CASSLGPGLTNTEAFF. The CDR3 DNA reads as TGCGCCAGCAGCTTGGGACCGGGACTCACGAACACTGAAGCTTTCTTT.

The CDR3 spells CASSLGPEKTGELFF. DNA of the CDR3: TGTGCCAGCAGCTTAGGGCCAGAAAAGACCGGGGAGCTGTTTTTT. The J gene is TRBJ2-2, the V gene TRBV7-3, with no clear D. CDR3 length equals 15 residues. The germline CDR1 and CDR2 sequences are SGHTA and FQGTGA. Trimming cost V 2 bases and J 5 bases, with 12 bases left between them.

The chain employs TRBV7-2 and TRBJ1-4; maybe TRBD1 (5 bases). Trimming removed 1 base at V and 2 bases at J, with 8 bases between. The CDR3 consists of 15 residues. CDR1 is SGHTA and CDR2 is FQGNSA in the germline V gene. In DNA form, the CDR3 reads TGTGCCAGCAGCTTAGAAGGGGCGACTAATGAAAAACTGTTTTTT. It is translated as CASSLEGATNEKLFF.

V gene TRBV27 combines with J gene TRBJ1-1, with a tentative D call TRBD1 (6 bases). This CDR3 is built from 14 residues. CDR1 and CDR2 from the germline V gene are MNHEY and SMNVEV (reference sequence). V lost 1 base and J 4 bases, leaving 10 bases between the germline ends. The CDR3 coding sequence is TGTGCCAGCAGTTTATTACGGGGGGCCACTGAAGCTTTCTTT. Amino acid sequence: CASSLLRGATEAFF.

The genes are TRBV19 and TRBJ1-1; 7 bases are a match to TRBD1. The CDR3 totals 16 residues. V lost 4 bases to trimming and J lost 1 base; unmatched junction nucleotides: 9. Germline V CDR1 and CDR2: LNHDA, SQIVND (reference sequence). The CDR3 is CASSNRDRTKNTEAFF. Here the CDR3 DNA reads TGTGCCAGTAGTAACCGGGACAGAACTAAGAACACTGAAGCTTTCTTT.

The chain links TRBV19 to TRBJ2-2, with 8 bases that match TRBD1. CDR1 and CDR2 (germline): LNHDA, SQIVND (reference sequence). V lost 6 bases to trimming and J lost 1 base; unmatched junction nucleotides: 7. The CDR3 is made up of 16 amino acids. The CDR3 protein is CASRLSGTGNTGELFF. The CDR3 nucleotides are TGTGCCAGTAGACTTTCGGGGACAGGGAACACCGGGGAGCTGTTTTTT. The full variable domain, in which reference TRBV19 and TRBJ2-2 provide the parts outside the CDR3, is DGGITQSPKYLFRKEGQNVTLSCEQNLNHDAMYWYRQDPGQGLRLIYYSQIVNDFQKGDIAEGYSVSREKKESFPLTVTSAQKNPTAFYLCASRLSGTGNTGELFFGEGSRLTVL.

J is TRBJ2-1 and V is TRBV2; 9 bases match TRBD2. Trimming removed 3 bases from V and 6 bases from J; junction bases left unmatched: 6. Germline loops: CDR1 SNHLY, CDR2 FYNNEI. The CDR3 runs to 15 residues. The CDR3 loop reads CASSEVLAGVNEQFF. The CDR3 coding sequence is TGTGCCAGCAGTGAGGTCTTAGCGGGAGTCAATGAGCAGTTCTTC.

The CDR3 sequence: CASSPLLTEQGGKNSPLHF. The CDR3 nucleotides are TGTGCCAGCTCACCACTTCTTACTGAGCAGGGGGGAAAAAATTCACCCCTCCACTTT. The V gene is TRBV18, the J gene TRBJ1-6, with TRBD1 identical over 7 bases. The CDR3 is 19 residues long. Germline-derived CDR1 and CDR2 are KGHSH and LQKENI. The V segment lost 1 base and the J segment 7 bases; nucleotides outside the gene matches: 16.

The chain links TRBV19 to TRBJ2-7; 11 bases fit TRBD2. There are 16 residues in the CDR3. Germline-derived CDR1 and CDR2 are LNHDA and SQIVND (reference sequence). V was pared by 5 bases and J by 4 bases, with 10 bases of the junction left unmatched. The CDR3 nucleotides read TGTGCCAGTAGTGCCACTAGCGGGAGTGGTAGGTACGAGCAGTACTTC. Amino acids: CASSATSGSGRYEQYF.

The rearrangement links TRBV7-8 to TRBJ2-7; perhaps TRBD2 as D (6 bases). Germline V gives CDR1 SGHVS, CDR2 FQNEAQ. This CDR3 is 14 amino acids long. V gave up 3 bases and J gave up 2 bases, with 11 bases separating them. The CDR3 protein is CASSFGGKTYEQYF. The CDR3 nucleotides are TGTGCCAGCAGCTTCGGGGGTAAGACCTACGAGCAGTACTTC.

V and J are TRBV18 and TRBJ2-5, with D possibly TRBD1 on 6 matching bases. This CDR3 region has 16 residues. In germline, CDR1 is KGHSH, CDR2 LQKENI. Trimming removed 2 bases at V and 5 bases at J, with 18 bases between. The DNA for the CDR3 is TGTGCCAGCTCACCATCAACCCCCAGGGGCTACGAGACCCAGTACTTC. Amino acid sequence: CASSPSTPRGYETQYF.

V usage is TRBV27 and J usage is TRBJ2-1, with 10 nucleotides matching TRBD2. The junction had 16 bases not matched to a gene; V was cut back by 7 bases and J by 4 bases. Germline loops: CDR1 MNHEY, CDR2 SMNVEV (reference sequence). CDR3 size: 18 residues. CDR3 sequence: CASTQTLASGSRYNEQFF. The CDR3 coding sequence is TGTGCCAGCACCCAAACCCTGGCTAGCGGGAGCCGGTACAATGAGCAGTTCTTC.

The chain combines TRBV6-5 with TRBJ2-7, with D tentatively TRBD2 (6 bases). The V gene lost 1 base and the J gene lost 4 bases, with 11 bases spanning the gap. The CDR3 contains 14 residues. CDR1 is MNHEY, CDR2 SVGAGI, per germline. CDR3 DNA sequence: TGTGCCAGCAGTTACTTTCGGGGGTCGTACGAGCAGTACTTC. Its protein product is CASSYFRGSYEQYF.

Only one count was recorded for this clone. The chain employs TRBV7-9 and TRBJ2-7; maybe TRBD2 (5 bases). Trimming shortened V by 3 bases and J by 9 bases, and 12 bases separated the two germline ends. Germline CDR1 and CDR2: SEHNR and FQNEAQ (reference sequence). The CDR3 covers 12 residues. CDR3 residues: CASSFETRVQYF. CDR3 sequence (DNA): TGTGCCAGCAGCTTTGAAACGAGGGTGCAGTACTTC.

CDR3 amino acids: CASSLGAFDNEQFF. In DNA, the CDR3 is TGTGCCAGCAGCTTAGGGGCCTTTGACAATGAGCAGTTCTTC. The V and J genes are TRBV11-2 and TRBJ2-1; no clear D. Trimming took 1 base from V and 5 from J, leaving 9 bases between them. CDR3 length: 14 amino acids. Per the germline V gene, CDR1 is SGHAT and CDR2 is FQNNGV.

The V and J genes are TRBV18 and TRBJ1-3, with D maybe TRBD1 (6 bases). V was trimmed by 6 bases and J by 0 bases, leaving 12 bases between them. Looked up from germline, CDR1 is KGHSH and CDR2 is LQKENI. The CDR3 has 15 amino acids. The CDR3 is CASSQGQNSGNTIYF. CDR3 DNA: TGTGCCAGCTCCCAAGGACAGAACTCTGGAAACACCATATATTTT.

This sequence joins TRBV25-1 and TRBJ2-3, with D possibly TRBD1 on 5 matching bases. Trimming cost V 4 bases and J 3 bases, with 20 bases left between them. Germline V gene lookup returns CDR1 MGHDK and CDR2 SYGVNS. This CDR3 has 17 residues. In DNA form, the CDR3 reads TGTGCCAGCAGTGCAAGACAGACATCAGTTGGGACAGATACGCAGTATTTT. Its protein product is CASSARQTSVGTDTQYF.

This clone has only one observation. The chain links TRBV5-1 to TRBJ1-5; possible D gene TRBD1, 6 bases. CDR1 and CDR2 (germline): SGHRS, YFSETQ. This CDR3 region has 15 residues. Trimming stripped 4 bases from V and 6 bases from J, with 17 bases between. The CDR3 nucleotides read TGCGCCAGCAGCGCACAAGGGGGAGCGGCTCAGCCCCAGCATTTT. This gives the protein CASSAQGGAAQPQHF.

The chain joins TRBV12-3 or TRBV12-4 to TRBJ1-1; TRBD1 might be the D (5 bases). Trimming left V 3 bases short and J 10 bases short, with 9 bases between. The CDR3 runs 11 residues. CDR3 DNA: TGTGCCAGCAGTTTGGAGGGGAGAGCTTTCTTT. Its protein product is CASSLEGRAFF.

DNA of the CDR3: TGTGCCAGCTCCCCGACAGGCCTCTCTGGAAACACCATATATTTT. It translates to CASSPTGLSGNTIYF. J is TRBJ1-3 and V is TRBV18, with D perhaps TRBD1 (6 bases). Deletions cut 6 bases from V and 0 bases from J, with 12 bases between. The germline V gene has CDR1 KGHSH and CDR2 LQKENI. The CDR3 extends over 15 amino acids. The full variable domain, in which reference TRBV18 and TRBJ1-3 provide the parts outside the CDR3, is NAGVMQNPRHLVRRRGQEARLRCSPMKGHSHVYWYRQLPEEGLKFMVYLQKENIIDESGMPKERFSAEFPKEGPSILRIQQVVRGDSAAYFCASSPTGLSGNTIYFGEGSWLTVV.

V is TRBV6-5 and J is TRBJ2-7; D is perhaps TRBD2 (5 bases). The germline V gene has CDR1 MNHEY and CDR2 SVGAGI. V shed 6 bases and J shed 0 bases, with 12 bases lying between them. The CDR3 runs 14 residues. The CDR3 loop is CASRGPGSSYEQYF. The CDR3, as DNA: TGTGCCAGCAGAGGCCCGGGGAGCTCCTACGAGCAGTACTTC.

This clone showed up many times. The V gene is TRBV5-4, the J gene TRBJ2-7; 9 bases match TRBD1. CDR3 length: 13 amino acids. V dropped 4 bases and J dropped 7; count of bases not matched to a gene: 6. Germline CDR1 reads SGHNT; CDR2 reads YYREEE (reference sequence). The chain's CDR3 is CASSLSGTGEQYF. DNA of the CDR3: TGTGCCAGCAGCCTTTCCGGGACAGGGGAGCAGTACTTC.

The chain combines TRBV5-8 with TRBJ2-5, with 8 bases fitting TRBD1. Unmatched junction bases numbered 8, after V lost 4 bases and J lost 3 bases. The CDR3 loop spans 15 amino acids. Germline V CDR1 and CDR2: SGHTS, YDEGEE. The CDR3 sequence: CASSPGQGWEETQYF. DNA for the CDR3: TGTGCCAGCAGCCCCGGACAGGGATGGGAAGAGACCCAGTACTTC. The full variable domain, rest sourced from reference TRBV5-8 and TRBJ2-5, is EAGVTQSPTHLIKTRGQQATLRCSPISGHTSVYWYQQALGLGLQFLLWYDEGEERNRGNFPPRFSGRQFPNYSSELNVNALELEDSALYLCASSPGQGWEETQYFGPGTRLLVL.